This entry lists 3 T cell receptor beta chains sequenced from one sample in a study of CD8+ T cells in alopecia areata. After isolation, RNA underwent reverse transcription to generate cDNA as the sequencing template. The table came from immunoSEQ multiplex PCR; TCRdb's copy has only in-frame clones and leaves some out. The repertoire consists of 150,000 to 200,000 clones, with 50% to 70% occurring once and the leading ten covering 14% to 15%. The sample here was CD4+ T cells sorted from blood, taken at week 0. The receptors were gathered from a human donor with alopecia areata.

The chain employs TRBV29-1 and TRBJ1-1; D is possibly TRBD1 (5 bases). The CDR3 has 14 amino acids. CDR1 SQVTM and CDR2 ANQGSEA come from the germline V gene. V was trimmed by 5 bases and J by 0 bases, leaving 13 bases between them. Written as DNA, the CDR3 is TGCAGCGTTATGAGACAGCTGATGAACACTGAAGCTTTCTTT. Translated, it gives CSVMRQLMNTEAFF. The entire variable domain, with the rest obtained from reference TRBV29-1 and TRBJ1-1, is as follows: SAVISQKPSRDICQRGTSLTIQCQVDSQVTMMFWYRQQPGQSLTLIATANQGSEATYESGFVIDKFPISRPNLTFSTLTVSNMSPEDSSIYLCSVMRQLMNTEAFFGQGTRLTVV.

A few counts support this clone. This rearrangement joins TRBV27 to TRBJ1-5; 8 bases fit TRBD1. V gave up 5 bases and J gave up 2 bases; unmatched junction bases: 11. CDR1 is MNHEY, CDR2 SMNVEV, per germline (reference sequence). This CDR3 spans 17 amino acids. The CDR3 is CASSTNDRGVGNQPQHF. The CDR3 nucleotides read TGTGCCAGCAGTACCAACGACAGGGGAGTCGGCAATCAGCCCCAGCATTTT.

A remark on this clone: Within the sample, other DNA sequences also encode this same CDR3. This rearrangement joins TRBV25-1 to TRBJ2-7; D is undetermined. Trimming left V 4 bases short and J 4 bases short, with 5 bases between. CDR1 is MGHDK and CDR2 is SYGVNS in the germline V gene. The CDR3 runs 11 residues. The DNA of the CDR3 is TGTGCCAGCAGTGGAGGTTACGAGCAGTACTTC. Translated, it gives CASSGGYEQYF.